This TCR beta chain was documented in a study of OX40 agonist ivuxolimab in advanced cancers. As for the study in general: A history of anti-PD-1, anti-PD-L1 or anti-CTLA-4 therapy was acceptable, and approximately 41% had some. Points from the study as a whole: CD8+ T cells showed, on average, more clonal expansion than CD4+ cells. Compared with others, partial responders at 0.1-3.0 mg/kg displayed clonal expansion among the lowest.

Profiled with immunoSEQ multiplex PCR; TCRdb holds only in-frame clones, not every one. The sample yields some 70,000 clones, 89% seen once. Patients were excluded for autoimmune disease history or systemic immunosuppression. A word on this clone: What it binds is unknown.

The sequence derives from an adult with an advanced solid tumor such as melanoma, head and neck, liver or kidney cancer. The sample consisted of CD4+ or CD8+ T cells sorted from blood, taken in a trial of the OX40 agonist ivuxolimab.

The chain's CDR3 is CASSLGGNGGELFF. DNA of the CDR3: TGTGCCAGCAGCTTGGGCGGTAATGGCGGGGAGCTGTTTTTT. The gene calls are TRBV5-4 and TRBJ2-2; D gene ambiguous. The V end was cut by 0 bases, the J end by 7 bases, with 10 bases between. CDR3 length: 14 residues. Germline V lookup: CDR1 SGHNT, CDR2 YYREEE (reference sequence).